The clone carrying this T cell receptor beta chain came up many times. Its antigen is not known. Germline CDR1 MNHEY, CDR2 SMNVEV (reference sequence). The CDR3 is made up of 14 amino acids. V dropped 4 bases and J dropped 5 bases, with 11 bases sitting between them. This sample was taken from a study of T-cell reconstitution after alpha-beta-depleted transplantation in children. Preparation of the TCRbeta library involved a method that used unique molecular identifiers. TCRdb redid the calling of the PCR reads with MiXCR, one entry per CDR3 protein. Here the sample spans 330,000 or so distinct CDR3 sequences, roughly 7.8% being singletons. The study's findings and limits: Where some patients showed high TCRbeta diversity at day 60, it came from recipient T cells and thymic progenitors that had survived. The study reportedly traced alpha-beta T cells about two months after transplant to several hundred expanded graft clones. Once a year had passed after transplant, T-cell counts and diversity came mostly from newly produced T cells.

This receptor was obtained from a female patient between 2 and 15 years old who had a stem cell transplant for Fanconi anemia, so the T cells may come from the graft donor. The genes are TRBV27 and TRBJ2-2; D perhaps matches TRBD2 (5 bases). Material: peripheral blood, obtained 360 days after TCRalphabeta/CD19-depleted stem cell transplant. The chain's CDR3 is CASSSEERTGELFF. The CDR3 DNA follows: TGTGCCAGCAGTTCGGAGGAGAGGACCGGGGAGCTGTTTTTT.